Below, 9 T cell receptor beta chains from the same sample are listed, as sequenced in a study of early T cells in non-severe SARS-CoV-2 infection (dated by TCRdb to the early 2020s). The library was built by means of 5' RACE. The sequencer listed for this sample is NextSeq 500. The public reads were reprocessed in TCRdb via fastp at Q25 and MiXCR, keeping in-frame beta chains. Each record represents a unique CDR3 protein, reported with the most common genes and DNA among its rows. The sample table lists more than 20,000 distinct CDR3 sequences, around 4.6% of them with a count of one. The biggest ten clones account for around 15% of the sample. Material: whole blood. The receptors were sampled from an adult who was a healthcare worker with PCR-confirmed SARS-CoV-2 infection or an uninfected control (not recorded which).

This clonotype was detected many times. The chain joins TRBV5-6 to TRBJ1-5; 8 nucleotides match TRBD1. The CDR3 runs 14 residues. V shed 4 bases and J 4 bases; nucleotides not matched to a gene: 4. Germline V CDR1 and CDR2: SGHDT, YYEEEE. The CDR3 loop reads CASSVRDRNQPQHF. Written as DNA, the CDR3 is TGTGCCAGCAGCGTCCGGGACAGGAATCAGCCCCAGCATTTT.

This clonotype was seen many times. The J gene is TRBJ2-3, the V gene TRBV10-3; D possibly matches TRBD1 or TRBD2 (5 bases each). V was shortened by 10 bases and J by 1 base, with 21 bases between the two germline ends. CDR1 is ENHRY, CDR2 SYGVKD, per germline. The CDR3 totals 16 residues. In DNA form, the CDR3 reads TGTGCCACTTCCGACCGAGGGGAGTTGGGCACAGATACGCAGTATTTT. The encoded protein is CATSDRGELGTDTQYF.

This clonotype was counted many times. The CDR3 carries no conserved terminal phenylalanine or tryptophan, so it likely arises from a read error. The chain's CDR3 is CSAGIGDMNTEAFL. CDR3 bases: TGCAGTGCGGGTATCGGGGACATGAACACTGAAGCTTTCTTA. This rearrangement joins TRBV20-1 to TRBJ1-1; TRBD1 is a possible D gene (6 bases). Germline values: CDR1 DFQATT, CDR2 SNEGSKA (reference sequence). Trimming left V 6 bases short and J 0 bases short, with 14 bases between. This CDR3 comprises 14 residues.

This clonotype has more than one count but fewer than ten. The V gene is TRBV29-1, the J gene TRBJ2-5, with D possibly TRBD1 on 5 matching bases. Trimming shortened V by 5 bases and J by 3 bases, and 10 bases separated the two germline ends. The CDR3 extends over 12 amino acids. The germline gives CDR1 SQVTM, CDR2 ANQGSEA. The CDR3 protein is CSVSGREETQYF. The CDR3, as DNA: TGCAGCGTTTCCGGCAGGGAAGAGACCCAGTACTTC.

This clonotype is termed large. The chain couples TRBV9 to TRBJ2-5, with TRBD2 identical over 7 bases. CDR3 size: 13 residues. Trimming cost V 4 bases and J 5 bases; bases outside gene matches: 5. Germline V gives CDR1 SGDLS, CDR2 YYNGEE. The CDR3 sequence is CASSLSRGETQYF. In DNA, the CDR3 is TGTGCCAGCAGCCTCTCGCGGGGGGAGACCCAGTACTTC.

This clonotype came up many times. The chain has TRBV29-1 and TRBJ1-2; TRBD1 matches 11 bases. Germline CDR1 reads SQVTM; CDR2 reads ANQGSEA. The CDR3 covers 13 residues. The J segment lost 5 bases and the V segment lost 7 bases, leaving 6 bases of the junction unmatched. The CDR3 nucleotides read TGCAGCGCCGCGGACAGGGGGCTTTATGGCTACACCTTC. This translates into CSAADRGLYGYTF. The full variable domain, completed using reference TRBV29-1 and TRBJ1-2, is SAVISQKPSRDICQRGTSLTIQCQVDSQVTMMFWYRQQPGQSLTLIATANQGSEATYESGFVIDKFPISRPNLTFSTLTVSNMSPEDSSIYLCSAADRGLYGYTFGSGTRLTVV.

Concerning this clonotype itself: An end of the junction does not agree with germline; a read error may underlie this. The chain carries TRBV20-1 and TRBJ1-2; the match to TRBD1 covers 10 bases. Germline V gene lookup returns CDR1 DFQATT and CDR2 SNEGSKA (reference sequence). The CDR3 is 15 residues long. CDR3 amino acids: CSARDSGQGIYDYTF. The CDR3 DNA reads TGCAGTGCTAGAGATTCGGGACAGGGGATCTATGACTACACCTTC.

On this clonotype: One junction end does not reproduce the germline sequence, and a read error may be involved. The chain combines TRBV5-1 with TRBJ2-3; D unresolved. This CDR3 contains 12 residues. The germline CDR1 and CDR2 sequences are SGHRS and YFSETQ. The CDR3 region is CVSSFQTDTQYF. CDR3 nucleotides: TGCGTCAGCAGCTTCCAGACAGATACGCAGTATTTT.

V is TRBV18 and J is TRBJ2-3, with 7 bases aligning to TRBD1. In germline, CDR1 is KGHSH, CDR2 LQKENI. V shed 3 bases, J shed 0 bases, and the junction held 6 bases outside the gene matches. The CDR3 has 16 residues. CDR3 coding DNA: TGTGCCAGCTCACCGGGGACAGAGGGGAGCACAGATACGCAGTATTTT. This translates into CASSPGTEGSTDTQYF.